Below, 22 T cell receptor beta chains from the same sample are listed, as sequenced in a study of T cells in Graves' hyperthyroidism and ophthalmopathy (dated by TCRdb to between 2018 and 2021). Library prep was done by multiplex PCR. TCRdb lists the instrument as Illumina HiSeq 2000. The TCR beta CDR3 regions were amplified from the RNA transcripts. For the first round of RT-PCR on the TCR CDR3, the HTBI primer set was used together with the Qiagen OneStep RT-PCR kit. TCRdb reprocessing: public reads trimmed at Q25 with fastp, clones called with MiXCR, in-frame beta chains kept. Records with the same CDR3 protein are collapsed into one entry carrying the most frequent genes and DNA. In this sample the table shows some 300,000 distinct CDR3 sequences, roughly 17% of which occur a single time. The top ten constitute approximately 35% of the sample. Sequencing input: blood. The receptor set was obtained from a man younger than 40 with Graves' hyperthyroidism.

V is TRBV4-1 and J is TRBJ1-2, with D possibly TRBD1 on 5 matching bases. Germline assignment: CDR1 MGHRA and CDR2 YSYEKL. This CDR3 contains 14 residues. V shed 4 bases and J shed 6 bases, with 15 bases lying between them. The CDR3 here is CASSPSPGYDGYTF. CDR3 coding DNA: TGCGCCAGCAGCCCCTCCCCAGGGTACGATGGCTACACCTTC.

The gene calls are TRBV27 and TRBJ2-1; D uncertain. Germline CDR1 is MNHEY and CDR2 is SMNVEV (reference sequence). CDR3 size: 14 residues. Trimming removed 7 bases at V and 9 bases at J, with 19 bases between. The CDR3 spells CASKRTDPYVEQFF. The CDR3 DNA sequence: TGTGCCAGCAAAAGGACGGACCCATACGTTGAGCAGTTCTTC.

In this sample, this clonotype turned up a few times. The chain is built from TRBV5-4 and TRBJ2-2; D might be TRBD1 (7 bases). The V end was cut by 4 bases, the J end by 8 bases, with 18 bases between. Germline V CDR1 and CDR2: SGHNT, YYREEE (reference sequence). The CDR3 is 15 amino acids. The CDR3 DNA is TGTGCCAGCAGCCGCGGGACAGCACAAACGGGGGAGCTGTTTTTT. This sequence encodes CASSRGTAQTGELFF.

This clonotype was recorded many times. The chain carries TRBV30 and TRBJ2-4, with D possibly being TRBD1 or TRBD2 (5 bases each). Per the germline V gene, CDR1 is GTSNPN and CDR2 is SVGIG (reference sequence). The V end was cut by 2 bases, the J end by 8 bases, with 16 bases between. The CDR3 contains 14 residues. This CDR3 is CAWSNGRGTDIQYF. The CDR3 DNA reads as TGTGCCTGGAGTAATGGTCGGGGCACGGACATTCAGTACTTC.

This rearrangement joins TRBV7-9 to TRBJ2-7; 12 nucleotides match TRBD2. The CDR3 totals 17 residues. Germline loops: CDR1 SEHNR, CDR2 FQNEAQ (reference sequence). The V and J ends lost 2 bases and 2 bases, in that order; junction bases with no gene match: 7. CDR3 protein: CASSLTGTSGSAYEQYF. In DNA, the CDR3 is TGTGCCAGCAGCTTAACCGGGACTAGCGGGTCGGCCTACGAGCAGTACTTC.

This clonotype occurred many times. This chain links TRBV6-2 or TRBV6-3 with TRBJ2-7; 10 nucleotides agree with TRBD2. CDR1 is MNHEY and CDR2 is SVGEGT in the germline V gene. With V trimmed by 0 bases and J by 2 bases, 4 bases remained unmatched. CDR3 length: 16 residues. The CDR3 region has the DNA TGTGCCAGCAGTTACTCTCACCTAGCGGGGGCCTACGAGCAGTACTTC. This translates into CASSYSHLAGAYEQYF.

This clonotype was observed a few times. The rearrangement joins TRBV20-1 to TRBJ2-2, with no clear D. Germline V gene lookup returns CDR1 DFQATT and CDR2 SNEGSKA (reference sequence). The CDR3 has 13 amino acids. Between the trimmed V and J ends, which lost 4 bases and 0 bases, there was a span of 6 bases. The DNA for the CDR3 is TGCAGTGCTACCCACACGAACACCGGGGAGCTGTTTTTT. Amino acid sequence: CSATHTNTGELFF.

There are a few counts of this clonotype. This chain joins TRBV20-1 and TRBJ2-7; TRBD2 matches 13 bases. Unmatched junction bases numbered 4, after V lost 6 bases and J lost 2 bases. The CDR3 is 14 residues long. The V gene's germline CDR1 is DFQATT and CDR2 SNEGSKA (reference sequence). This CDR3 reads CSALGLAGPYEQYF. In nucleotides, the CDR3 is TGCAGTGCCTTGGGACTAGCGGGACCCTACGAGCAGTACTTC.

To note about this clonotype: A read error may explain this, as a much larger clone is one base away. As DNA, the CDR3 is TGTGCCAGTAGTATCTATGGGCCCTTGAAAACTGAGGCTTTCTTT. Amino acid sequence: CASSIYGPLKTEAFF. The V gene is TRBV19, the J gene TRBJ1-1; D ambiguous. CDR1 is LNHDA, CDR2 SQIVND, per germline (reference sequence). CDR3 length equals 15 residues.

This chain uses TRBV28 with TRBJ2-2, with 11 bases aligning to TRBD2. Unmatched junction bases numbered 9, after V lost 3 bases and J lost 6 bases. In germline, CDR1 is MDHEN, CDR2 SYDVKM. CDR3 length equals 17 residues. As DNA, the CDR3 is TGTGCCAGCAGTTTTCCCACTAGCGGGAGAAATTCCGGGGAGCTGTTTTTT. Amino acids: CASSFPTSGRNSGELFF.

This clonotype has a handful of counts. CDR3 bases: TGTGCCAGTAGTATAGGAGTAAGACTAGCGGTCTCTGGGGCCAACGTCCTGACTTTC. Residues: CASSIGVRLAVSGANVLTF. The chain links TRBV19 to TRBJ2-6; 9 positions agree with TRBD2. CDR3 length equals 19 residues. Germline CDR1 LNHDA, CDR2 SQIVND (reference sequence). J lost 0 bases, V lost 1 base, and 7 bases had no gene match.

This clonotype was observed a few times. The gene calls are TRBV7-2 and TRBJ1-5; no reliable D call. The germline V and J ends were trimmed by 0 bases and 2 bases, with 20 bases remaining between them. From germline, CDR1 is SGHTA and CDR2 FQGNSA. The CDR3 is 19 amino acids. CDR3 region: CASSLAPSLLGLRNQPQHF. For the CDR3, the DNA is TGTGCCAGCAGCTTAGCCCCCAGTCTCTTAGGGCTGCGCAATCAGCCCCAGCATTTT.

In this sample, this clonotype turned up many times. The chain couples TRBV30 to TRBJ2-3; 10 nucleotides match TRBD1. The CDR3 length is 15 residues. Per germline, CDR1 GTSNPN and CDR2 SVGIG (reference sequence). The V gene end was trimmed by 2 bases and the J gene end by 8 bases; junction bases not matched to a gene: 10. The CDR3 spells CAWSPGQGPEGTQYF. The CDR3 DNA follows: TGTGCCTGGAGTCCGGGACAGGGGCCAGAAGGTACGCAGTATTTT. Full variable domain (outside the CDR3, taken from reference TRBV30 and TRBJ2-3): SQTIHQWPATLVQPVGSPLSLECTVEGTSNPNLYWYRQAAGRGLQLLFYSVGIGQISSEVPQNLSASRPQDRQFILSSKKLLLSDSGFYLCAWSPGQGPEGTQYFGPGTRLTVL.

This clonotype was detected ten times or more. V gene TRBV20-1 combines with J gene TRBJ2-1; the D is unclear. The CDR3 has 15 residues. Germline CDR1 reads DFQATT; CDR2 reads SNEGSKA (reference sequence). V gave up 0 bases and J gave up 3 bases, with 12 bases separating them. As DNA, the CDR3 is TGCAGTGCTAGAGATCCCAACCGCAGCTACAATGAGCAGTTCTTC. Its translation is CSARDPNRSYNEQFF.

This clonotype showed up many times. The rearrangement uses TRBV7-3 and TRBJ2-3; TRBD2 is a possible D gene (6 bases). Trimming pared 5 bases from V and 6 bases from J, leaving 12 bases between. CDR1 SGHTA and CDR2 FQGTGA come from the germline V gene. CDR3 size: 13 residues. The CDR3 bases are TGTGCCAGCAGCCCGGGCCGGGAGGATACGCAGTATTTT. It is translated as CASSPGREDTQYF.

The chain carries TRBV3-1 and TRBJ1-5, with D uncertain. Germline values: CDR1 LGHDT, CDR2 YNNKEL (reference sequence). The CDR3 contains 10 residues. V lost 4 bases to trimming and J lost 11 bases, with 6 bases between them. In nucleotides, the CDR3 is TGTGCCAGCAGCCCGGGGTCCCAGCATTTT. The encoded protein is CASSPGSQHF.

This clonotype was seen at least ten times. The chain joins TRBV12-3 or TRBV12-4 to TRBJ2-7; D possibly corresponds to TRBD2 (6 bases). The ends were cut back, 8 bases at V and 3 bases at J, with 17 bases in the middle. This CDR3 contains 14 residues. The chain's CDR3 is CASRRGGTYYEQYF. CDR3 coding DNA: TGTGCCAGCCGAAGAGGCGGGACCTACTACGAGCAGTACTTC.

The chain employs TRBV10-3 and TRBJ2-2; perhaps TRBD2 as D (6 bases). Trimming shortened V by 6 bases and J by 6 bases, and 20 bases separated the two germline ends. This CDR3 has 16 residues. Germline V gene data show CDR1 as ENHRY and CDR2 as SYGVKD. Written as DNA, the CDR3 is TGTGCCATCAGGGACTTTACGGCGGGATCGGCCGGGGAGCTGTTTTTT. Translation gives CAIRDFTAGSAGELFF.

This clonotype was detected only a few times. The chain combines TRBV5-5 with TRBJ2-7; 10 positions match TRBD2. The CDR3 length is 14 residues. Looked up from germline, CDR1 is SGHKS and CDR2 is YYEKEE (reference sequence). V was pared by 4 bases and J by 6 bases, with 7 bases of the junction left unmatched. The CDR3 sequence is CASSTPLAGVEQYF. CDR3 sequence (DNA): TGTGCCAGCAGCACCCCCCTAGCGGGAGTCGAGCAGTACTTC.

This clonotype appeared a few times. The gene calls are TRBV11-2 and TRBJ1-1, with a weak D call TRBD1 (6 bases). Trimming pared 3 bases from V and 1 base from J, leaving 15 bases between. Per germline, CDR1 SGHAT and CDR2 FQNNGV. The length of the CDR3 is 16 residues. DNA of the CDR3: TGTGCCAGCAGCTTGATCGGAGGGGACACGAACACTGAAGCTTTCTTT. This codes for CASSLIGGDTNTEAFF.

In this sample, this clonotype turned up many times. This chain uses TRBV5-1 with TRBJ2-1, with 15 bases matching TRBD2. The CDR3 length is 17 residues. V shed 4 bases, J shed 9 bases, and the junction held 11 bases outside the gene matches. Germline CDR1 SGHRS, CDR2 YFSETQ. The CDR3 DNA follows: TGCGCCAGCAGCGACCACGGACTAGCGGGAGGGTTTGGTGAGCAGTTCTTC. Its translation is CASSDHGLAGGFGEQFF.

This clonotype was picked up many times. This chain links TRBV2 with TRBJ2-5; D is perhaps TRBD2 (5 bases). This CDR3 contains 11 residues. Germline lookup yields CDR1 SNHLY and CDR2 FYNNEI. V gave up 8 bases and J gave up 7 bases, with 11 bases separating them. The CDR3 sequence: CASGEGGTQYF. CDR3 nucleotide sequence: TGTGCCAGCGGAGAGGGCGGGACCCAGTACTTC.